The sample holds one count of the clone carrying this T cell receptor (beta chain). This record belongs to a study of blood T cell repertoires in COVID-19. Study at large: From the United States, Italy and Spain came samples of acute and convalescent COVID-19. Sample material is recorded as cDNA or gDNA derived from T cells, B-cell-depleted T cells, or PBMCs.

From germline, CDR1 is MNHEY and CDR2 SMNVEV (reference sequence). The CDR3 runs 14 residues. V lost 6 bases and J lost 9; bases outside the gene matches: 9. Per the original methods: Amplification of reference gene primers was used by the study to estimate nucleated cell counts. The table came from immunoSEQ multiplex PCR; TCRdb's copy has only in-frame clones and leaves some out. The DNA was the basis for D and trimming; V, J and clone size are from that table. Of 250,000 to 350,000 clones detected, approximately 88% appear once; the ten largest clones hold less than 0.95%. Material: peripheral blood. This clonotype originated in a woman aged 40-49 years who had recovered from COVID-19. The chain carries TRBV27 and TRBJ1-3; TRBD1 aligns across 9 bases. The CDR3: CASSSGQGSGTIYF. The CDR3 coding sequence is TGTGCCAGCAGCTCGGGACAGGGCTCGGGCACCATATATTTT.